A selection of T cell receptor beta chains follows, all from one sample in a study of blood T cell repertoires in COVID-19. Profiling relied on immunoSEQ multiplex PCR, and the TCRdb table lists in-frame clones only, not all of them. The repertoire holds approximately 300,000 clones, with around 87% as singletons. The sequencing input was peripheral blood. All receptors derive from a woman aged 40 to 50 with COVID-19, enrolled during active disease. The CDR3 runs from the conserved cysteine through the conserved F or W. The D gene is left open where the match is weak. Not every row has a clone size; where given, it reads once, few, many or a size class.

j_gene: TRBJ1-1
v_gene: TRBV15
d_gene: NA
abundance: NA
len: 13
CDR3nt: TGTGCCACCAGCAGAGAGGAGGTCGGGGTAGCTTTCTTT
CDR3aa: CATSREEVGVAFF

j_gene: TRBJ1-2
v_gene: TRBV28
d_gene: NA
abundance: few
len: 11
CDR3nt: TGTGCCAGCAGTTCGGGACTGATTGAGGACTTC
CDR3aa: CASSSGLIEDF

j_gene: TRBJ2-3
v_gene: TRBV6-4
d_gene: TRBD2
abundance: NA
len: 15
CDR3nt: TGTGCCAGCAGTGACTCGAGCGGGGGGACAGATACGCAGTATTTT
CDR3aa: CASSDSSGGTDTQYF

j_gene: TRBJ2-7
v_gene: TRBV27
d_gene: TRBD2
abundance: NA
len: 17
CDR3nt: TGTGCCAGCAGTTTAAATCTCCTAGCGGGGGAGACCTACGAGCAGTACTTC
CDR3aa: CASSLNLLAGETYEQYF

j_gene: TRBJ2-1
v_gene: TRBV28
d_gene: NA
abundance: NA
len: 14
CDR3nt: TGTGCCAGCAGCCTGACAGGTGCCTACAATGAGCAGTTCTTC
CDR3aa: CASSLTGAYNEQFF

j_gene: TRBJ2-3
v_gene: TRBV5-1
d_gene: TRBD1
abundance: NA
len: 16
CDR3nt: TGCGCCAGCTCTCATAGACAGGGGGCTAGCACAGATACGCAGTATTTT
CDR3aa: CASSHRQGASTDTQYF

j_gene: TRBJ2-3
v_gene: TRBV28
d_gene: NA
abundance: NA
len: 15
CDR3nt: TGTGCCAGCAGTAGTTGGACAAGGGGTACGGATACGCAGTATTTT
CDR3aa: CASSSWTRGTDTQYF

j_gene: TRBJ1-6
v_gene: TRBV12-3/TRBV12-4
d_gene: NA
abundance: once
len: 11
CDR3nt: TGTGCCAGCAGCTCTAGCTCACCCCTCCACTTT
CDR3aa: CASSSSSPLHF

j_gene: TRBJ1-1
v_gene: TRBV5-1
d_gene: NA
abundance: NA
len: 14
CDR3nt: TGCGCCAGCAGCTTGGGCGAGCCCGAAACTGAAGCTTTCTTT
CDR3aa: CASSLGEPETEAFF

j_gene: TRBJ1-4
v_gene: TRBV28
d_gene: NA
abundance: once
len: 14
CDR3nt: TGTGCCAGCAGCTTGCAGGGCCCGAATGAAAAACTGTTTTTT
CDR3aa: CASSLQGPNEKLFF

j_gene: TRBJ2-3
v_gene: TRBV11-3
d_gene: NA
abundance: NA
len: 16
CDR3nt: TGTGCCAGCAGCCCCCTCGAGGGAGGACCCACAGATACGCAGTATTTT
CDR3aa: CASSPLEGGPTDTQYF

j_gene: TRBJ1-5
v_gene: TRBV3-1/TRBV3-2
d_gene: TRBD1
abundance: NA
len: 18
CDR3nt: TGTGCCAGCAGCCAAGGAGACAGGGATGAATATAGCAATCAGCCCCAGCATTTT
CDR3aa: CASSQGDRDEYSNQPQHF

j_gene: TRBJ1-1
v_gene: TRBV5-1
d_gene: NA
abundance: NA
len: 12
CDR3nt: TGCGCCAGCAGCTTAGCCACAGGTGAAGCTTTCTTT
CDR3aa: CASSLATGEAFF

j_gene: TRBJ1-6
v_gene: TRBV27
d_gene: NA
abundance: NA
len: 14
CDR3nt: TGTGCCAGCAGTTTCATTTCCAATAATTCACCCCTCCACTTT
CDR3aa: CASSFISNNSPLHF

j_gene: TRBJ1-2
v_gene: TRBV3-1/TRBV3-2
d_gene: NA
abundance: NA
len: 15
CDR3nt: TGTGCCAGCAGCCAATTATGGACACCCCGACAGGGCTACACCTTC
CDR3aa: CASSQLWTPRQGYTF

j_gene: TRBJ1-2
v_gene: TRBV19
d_gene: TRBD1
abundance: NA
len: 14
CDR3nt: TGTGCCAGTAGATACCGGGACAGGGTATTAGGCTACACCTTC
CDR3aa: CASRYRDRVLGYTF

j_gene: TRBJ1-1
v_gene: TRBV19
d_gene: NA
abundance: NA
len: 14
CDR3nt: TGTGCCAGTAGTGTACAGGGAGTTAACACTGAAGCTTTCTTT
CDR3aa: CASSVQGVNTEAFF

j_gene: TRBJ1-2
v_gene: TRBV5-6
d_gene: TRBD1
abundance: NA
len: 17
CDR3nt: TGTGCCAGCAGCCCGGGGCCGGGACAGGGGCCCGGAGACGGCTACACCTTC
CDR3aa: CASSPGPGQGPGDGYTF

j_gene: TRBJ2-7
v_gene: TRBV6-2/TRBV6-3
d_gene: TRBD1
abundance: few
len: 15
CDR3nt: TGTGCCAGCACCCCCCCGGGACAGGGCGATCTCGAGCAGTACTTC
CDR3aa: CASTPPGQGDLEQYF

j_gene: TRBJ2-7
v_gene: TRBV29-1
d_gene: TRBD2
abundance: once
len: 15
CDR3nt: TGCAGCGTTCCCGGACTAGCGGGAGGAGGCCGCGAGCAGTACTTC
CDR3aa: CSVPGLAGGGREQYF

j_gene: TRBJ2-3
v_gene: TRBV12-5
d_gene: NA
abundance: NA
len: 13
CDR3nt: TGTGCTAGTGGTTTGGCGGGAGCGTTATCCCAGTATTTT
CDR3aa: CASGLAGALSQYF

j_gene: TRBJ1-2
v_gene: TRBV2
d_gene: NA
abundance: NA
len: 13
CDR3nt: TGTGCCAGCAATTATGAGACAATCCCTGGCTACACCTTC
CDR3aa: CASNYETIPGYTF

j_gene: TRBJ1-1
v_gene: TRBV3-1/TRBV3-2
d_gene: NA
abundance: NA
len: 13
CDR3nt: TGTGCCAGCACTCGGGGGGGGAACACTGAAGCTTTCTTT
CDR3aa: CASTRGGNTEAFF

j_gene: TRBJ1-1
v_gene: TRBV27
d_gene: NA
abundance: NA
len: 15
CDR3nt: TGTGCCAGCAGTCCCCGGGGTTGGGAGAACACTGAAGCTTTCTTT
CDR3aa: CASSPRGWENTEAFF

j_gene: TRBJ2-2
v_gene: TRBV21-1
d_gene: NA
abundance: NA
len: 16
CDR3nt: TGTGCCAGCAGCAAACTCAGGGTTTGGCGCACCGGGGAGCTGTTTTTT
CDR3aa: CASSKLRVWRTGELFF

j_gene: TRBJ2-1
v_gene: TRBV20-1
d_gene: NA
abundance: NA
len: 10
CDR3nt: TGCAGCCCTAGGGGCAATGAGCAGTTCTTC
CDR3aa: CSPRGNEQFF

j_gene: TRBJ2-2
v_gene: TRBV19
d_gene: TRBD1
abundance: NA
len: 15
CDR3nt: TGTGCCAGTAGTATAGTTAACAGGGGAGCCGGGGAGCTGTTTTTT
CDR3aa: CASSIVNRGAGELFF

j_gene: TRBJ1-3
v_gene: TRBV5-5
d_gene: NA
abundance: NA
len: 15
CDR3nt: TGTGCCAGCAGCTTGGACACAGGCTCTGGAAACACCATATATTTT
CDR3aa: CASSLDTGSGNTIYF

j_gene: TRBJ1-2
v_gene: TRBV2
d_gene: NA
abundance: NA
len: 14
CDR3nt: TGTGCCAGCAGTGAGAGCTCGCCCCTCTATGGCTACACCTTC
CDR3aa: CASSESSPLYGYTF

j_gene: TRBJ2-7
v_gene: TRBV28
d_gene: NA
abundance: NA
len: 15
CDR3nt: TGTGCCAGCAGTACGACAGCCTCAAATTTCTACGAGCAGTACTTC
CDR3aa: CASSTTASNFYEQYF

j_gene: TRBJ2-2
v_gene: TRBV28
d_gene: TRBD1
abundance: NA
len: 17
CDR3nt: TGTGCCAGCAGTTCGGACCCCTTAGCCGGGACAGCCGGGGAGCTGTTTTTT
CDR3aa: CASSSDPLAGTAGELFF

j_gene: TRBJ1-1
v_gene: TRBV7-3
d_gene: NA
abundance: NA
len: 13
CDR3nt: TGTGCCAGCAGCCCAGGGACATCCACTGAAGCTTTCTTT
CDR3aa: CASSPGTSTEAFF

j_gene: TRBJ2-3
v_gene: TRBV3-1/TRBV3-2
d_gene: NA
abundance: NA
len: 14
CDR3nt: TGTGCCAGCAGCCAAGCCTCTAGGACAGATACGCAGTATTTT
CDR3aa: CASSQASRTDTQYF

j_gene: TRBJ1-6
v_gene: TRBV5-6
d_gene: NA
abundance: once
len: 14
CDR3nt: TGTGCCAGCACCTCGAGGAGGTTGGGTTCACCCCTCCACTTT
CDR3aa: CASTSRRLGSPLHF

j_gene: TRBJ2-4
v_gene: TRBV18
d_gene: TRBD2
abundance: NA
len: 16
CDR3nt: TGTGCCAGCTCACCCATGACGGGGAGGGAAAAAAACATTCAGTACTTC
CDR3aa: CASSPMTGREKNIQYF

j_gene: TRBJ1-6
v_gene: TRBV7-2
d_gene: NA
abundance: NA
len: 13
CDR3nt: TGTGCCAGCAGCCCCCGGACAGCATCACCCCTCCACTTT
CDR3aa: CASSPRTASPLHF

j_gene: TRBJ2-5
v_gene: TRBV6-2/TRBV6-3
d_gene: TRBD2
abundance: NA
len: 16
CDR3nt: TGTGCCAGCAGTTACTCGCTAGCGGGGGAGCAAGAGACCCAGTACTTC
CDR3aa: CASSYSLAGEQETQYF

j_gene: TRBJ1-2
v_gene: TRBV6-2/TRBV6-3
d_gene: TRBD1
abundance: NA
len: 13
CDR3nt: TGTGCCAGCAGTTATACCGGGACAGCTTCGTACACCTTC
CDR3aa: CASSYTGTASYTF

j_gene: TRBJ1-6
v_gene: TRBV15
d_gene: NA
abundance: few
len: 13
CDR3nt: TGTGCCACCAGCCGATACGAGAATTCACCCCTCCACTTT
CDR3aa: CATSRYENSPLHF

j_gene: TRBJ1-5
v_gene: TRBV7-2
d_gene: NA
abundance: NA
len: 14
CDR3nt: TGTGCCAGCAGCTTGGCCGGGAGCAATCAGCCCCAGCATTTT
CDR3aa: CASSLAGSNQPQHF

j_gene: TRBJ2-7
v_gene: TRBV9
d_gene: TRBD1
abundance: NA
len: 14
CDR3nt: TGTGCCAGCAGCGTAGACAGGGGCTCCTACGAGCAGTACTTC
CDR3aa: CASSVDRGSYEQYF

j_gene: TRBJ1-6
v_gene: TRBV4-3
d_gene: TRBD1
abundance: NA
len: 19
CDR3nt: TGCGCCAGCAGCCCGCAAATCCATATCACAGGGGGCAGGGATTCACCCCTCCACTTT
CDR3aa: CASSPQIHITGGRDSPLHF

j_gene: TRBJ1-1
v_gene: TRBV6-1
d_gene: NA
abundance: NA
len: 15
CDR3nt: TGTGCCAGCAGTGAAACTCCCGCCCCCTCGACTGAAGCTTTCTTT
CDR3aa: CASSETPAPSTEAFF

j_gene: TRBJ2-1
v_gene: TRBV19
d_gene: TRBD2
abundance: NA
len: 15
CDR3nt: TGTGCCAGTAGTCCTCTTAGCGGGGGGAACGATGAGCAGTTCTTC
CDR3aa: CASSPLSGGNDEQFF

j_gene: TRBJ1-1
v_gene: TRBV5-4
d_gene: NA
abundance: NA
len: 14
CDR3nt: TGTGCCAGCAGCTTTCAGTCCGTCCGGGCTGAAGCTTTCTTT
CDR3aa: CASSFQSVRAEAFF

j_gene: TRBJ2-7
v_gene: TRBV6-1
d_gene: TRBD2
abundance: NA
len: 14
CDR3nt: TGTGCCAGCAGTGAAGGGACTAGCGGCTACGAGCAGTACTTC
CDR3aa: CASSEGTSGYEQYF

j_gene: TRBJ1-2
v_gene: TRBV29-1
d_gene: TRBD1
abundance: NA
len: 12
CDR3nt: TGCAGCGTTGAGAACAGGGGCCACGGCTACACCTTC
CDR3aa: CSVENRGHGYTF